The clone carrying this T cell receptor (beta chain) has a handful of counts. This record belongs to a study of blood T cell repertoires in COVID-19. Background on the study: From T cells, B-cell-depleted T cells, or PBMCs came the material, which was cDNA or gDNA.

Generated by immunoSEQ multiplex PCR, the TCRdb table keeps only in-frame clones and is missing some. The table lists about 15,000 clones, roughly 89% of them singletons. The sample consisted of peripheral blood. The receptor's source is a human donor with active COVID-19. The donor label of this sample is uncertain.

The CDR3 spells CASSLGQGQGETQYF. Written as DNA, the CDR3 is TGCGCCAGCAGCTTGGGACAGGGCCAGGGGGAGACCCAGTACTTC. The chain combines TRBV5-1 with TRBJ2-5; 7 nucleotides line up with TRBD1. Germline loops: CDR1 SGHRS, CDR2 YFSETQ. Trimming took 0 bases from V and 5 from J; bases not matched to a gene: 7. The CDR3 has 15 residues. The whole variable domain, filled in from reference TRBV5-1 and TRBJ2-5, reads KAGVTQTPRYLIKTRGQQVTLSCSPISGHRSVSWYQQTPGQGLQFLFEYFSETQRNKGNFPGRFSGRQFSNSRSEMNVSTLELGDSALYLCASSLGQGQGETQYFGPGTRLLVL.